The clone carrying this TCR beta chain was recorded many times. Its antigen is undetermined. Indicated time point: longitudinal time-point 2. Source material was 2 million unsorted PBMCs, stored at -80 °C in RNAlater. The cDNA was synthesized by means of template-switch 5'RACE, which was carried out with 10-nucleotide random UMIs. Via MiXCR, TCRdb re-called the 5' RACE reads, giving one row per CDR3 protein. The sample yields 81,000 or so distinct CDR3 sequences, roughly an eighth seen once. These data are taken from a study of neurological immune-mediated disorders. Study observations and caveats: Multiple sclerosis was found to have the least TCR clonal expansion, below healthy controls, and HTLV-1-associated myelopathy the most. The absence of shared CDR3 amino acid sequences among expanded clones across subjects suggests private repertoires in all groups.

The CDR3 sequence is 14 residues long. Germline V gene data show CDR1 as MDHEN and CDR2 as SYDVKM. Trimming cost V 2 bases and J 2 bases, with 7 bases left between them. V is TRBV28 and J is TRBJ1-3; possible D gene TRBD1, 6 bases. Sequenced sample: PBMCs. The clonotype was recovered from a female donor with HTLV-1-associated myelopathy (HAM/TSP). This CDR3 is CASSLRGAGNTIYF. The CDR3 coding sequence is TGTGCCAGCAGTTTAAGGGGGGCTGGAAACACCATATATTTT.